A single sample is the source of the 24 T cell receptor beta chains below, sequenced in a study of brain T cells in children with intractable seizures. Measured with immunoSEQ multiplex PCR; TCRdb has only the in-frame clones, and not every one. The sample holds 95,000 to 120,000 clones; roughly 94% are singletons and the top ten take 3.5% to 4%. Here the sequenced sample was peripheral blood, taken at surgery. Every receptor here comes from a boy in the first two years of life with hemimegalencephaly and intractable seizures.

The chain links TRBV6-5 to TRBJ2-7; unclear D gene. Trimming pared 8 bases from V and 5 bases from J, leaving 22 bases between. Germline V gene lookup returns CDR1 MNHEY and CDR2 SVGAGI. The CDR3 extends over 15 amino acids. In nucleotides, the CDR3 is TGTGCCAGCTCTCCTGTTGGTGGGTTGCGTAACGAGCAGTACTTC. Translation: CASSPVGGLRNEQYF.

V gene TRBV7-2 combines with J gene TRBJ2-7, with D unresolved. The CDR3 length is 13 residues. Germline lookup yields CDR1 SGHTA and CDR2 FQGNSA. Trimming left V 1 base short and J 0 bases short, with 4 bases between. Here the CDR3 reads CASSLVYSYEQYF. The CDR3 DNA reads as TGTGCCAGCAGCTTAGTCTACTCCTACGAGCAGTACTTC. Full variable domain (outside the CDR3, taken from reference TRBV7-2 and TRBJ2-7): GAGVSQSPSNKVTEKGKDVELRCDPISGHTALYWYRQSLGQGLEFLIYFQGNSAPDKSGLPSDRFSAERTGGSVSTLTIQRTQQEDSAVYLCASSLVYSYEQYFGPGTRLTVT.

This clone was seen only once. The CDR3 coding sequence is TGTGCCAGCAGTTTGACCCCGGACAGCTCTAAGTACTTC. It encodes CASSLTPDSSKYF. V usage is TRBV27 and J usage is TRBJ2-4; D is perhaps TRBD1 (6 bases). The length of the CDR3 is 13 residues. Germline V gene lookup returns CDR1 MNHEY and CDR2 SMNVEV (reference sequence). With 3 bases removed from V and 14 bases from J, the gap between germline ends came to 17 bases.

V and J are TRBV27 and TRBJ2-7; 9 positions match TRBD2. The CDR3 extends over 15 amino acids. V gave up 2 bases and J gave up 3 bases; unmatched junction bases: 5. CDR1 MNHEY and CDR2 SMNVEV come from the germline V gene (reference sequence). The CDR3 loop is CASSLAGTSYYEQYF. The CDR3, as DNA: TGTGCCAGCAGTTTAGCGGGGACTAGCTACTACGAGCAGTACTTC.

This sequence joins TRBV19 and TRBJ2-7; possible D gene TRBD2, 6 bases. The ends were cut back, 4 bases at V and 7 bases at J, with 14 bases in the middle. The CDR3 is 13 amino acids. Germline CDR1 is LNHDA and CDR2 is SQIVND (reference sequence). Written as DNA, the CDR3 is TGTGCCAGTAGTACCGGAGGCGGAGGGGAGCAGTACTTC. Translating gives CASSTGGGGEQYF.

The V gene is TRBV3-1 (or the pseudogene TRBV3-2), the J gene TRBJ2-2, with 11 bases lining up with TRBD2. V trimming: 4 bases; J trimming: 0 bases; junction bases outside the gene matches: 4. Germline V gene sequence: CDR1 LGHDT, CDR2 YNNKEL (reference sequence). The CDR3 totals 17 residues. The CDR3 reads CASSLGLAVPNTGELFF. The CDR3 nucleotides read TGTGCCAGCAGCCTGGGACTAGCGGTCCCGAACACCGGGGAGCTGTTTTTT.

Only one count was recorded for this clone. CDR3 DNA: TGTGCCAGCAGCTTTGGGACTAGCGCCTTAAATGAGCAGTTCTTC. Its translation: CASSFGTSALNEQFF. V is TRBV7-3 and J is TRBJ2-1, with 10 bases identical to TRBD2. Germline V gene data show CDR1 as SGHTA and CDR2 as FQGTGA. Losses at the gene ends were 3 bases for V and 7 bases for J; bases not matched to a gene: 6. The CDR3 length is 15 residues.

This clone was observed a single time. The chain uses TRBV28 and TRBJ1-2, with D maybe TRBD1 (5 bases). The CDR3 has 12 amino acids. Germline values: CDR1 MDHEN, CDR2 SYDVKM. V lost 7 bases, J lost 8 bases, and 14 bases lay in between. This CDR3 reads CASTLGVGGYTF. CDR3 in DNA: TGTGCCAGCACCTTGGGGGTTGGGGGCTACACCTTC.

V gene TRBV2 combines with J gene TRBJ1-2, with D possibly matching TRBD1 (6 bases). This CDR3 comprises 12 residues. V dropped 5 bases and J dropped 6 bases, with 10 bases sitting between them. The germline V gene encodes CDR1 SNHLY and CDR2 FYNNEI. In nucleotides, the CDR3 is TGTGCCAGCAGTTCCCAGGGGCATGGCTACACCTTC. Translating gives CASSSQGHGYTF.

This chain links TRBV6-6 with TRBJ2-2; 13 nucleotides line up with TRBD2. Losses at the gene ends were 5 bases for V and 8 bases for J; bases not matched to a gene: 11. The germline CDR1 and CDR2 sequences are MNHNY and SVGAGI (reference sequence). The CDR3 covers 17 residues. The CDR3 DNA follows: TGTGCCAGCAGTCTAGCCCGGACTAGCGGGAGTACGGGGGAGCTGTTTTTT. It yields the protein CASSLARTSGSTGELFF.

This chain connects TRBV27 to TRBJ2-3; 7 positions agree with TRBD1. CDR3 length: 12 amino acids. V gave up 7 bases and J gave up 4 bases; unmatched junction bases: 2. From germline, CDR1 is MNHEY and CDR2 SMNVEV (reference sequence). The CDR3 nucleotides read TGTGCCAGCAAGGGGGCCGCAGATACGCAGTATTTT. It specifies CASKGAADTQYF.

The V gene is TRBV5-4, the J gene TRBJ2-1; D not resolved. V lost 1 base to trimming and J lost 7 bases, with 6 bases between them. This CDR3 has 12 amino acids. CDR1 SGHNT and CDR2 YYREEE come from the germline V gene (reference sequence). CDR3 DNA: TGTGCCAGCAGCTTGCGCGAAAATGAGCAGTTCTTC. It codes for CASSLRENEQFF.

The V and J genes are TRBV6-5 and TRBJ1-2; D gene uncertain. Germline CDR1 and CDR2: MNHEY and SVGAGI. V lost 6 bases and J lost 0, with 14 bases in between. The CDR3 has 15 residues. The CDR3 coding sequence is TGTGCCAGCAGGATTGATGGCGGGGCTAACTATGGCTACACCTTC. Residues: CASRIDGGANYGYTF.

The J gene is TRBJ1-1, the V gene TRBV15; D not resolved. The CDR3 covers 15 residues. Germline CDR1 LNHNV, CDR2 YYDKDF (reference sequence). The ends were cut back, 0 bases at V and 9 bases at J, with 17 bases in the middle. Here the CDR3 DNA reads TGTGCCACCAGCAGAGATCTTAGGACTCCCAGACAAGCTTTCTTT. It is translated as CATSRDLRTPRQAFF.

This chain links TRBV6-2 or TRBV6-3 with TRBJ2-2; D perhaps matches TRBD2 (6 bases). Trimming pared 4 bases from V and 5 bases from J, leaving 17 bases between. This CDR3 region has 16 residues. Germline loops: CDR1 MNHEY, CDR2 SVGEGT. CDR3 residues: CASSFDGSRDTGELFF. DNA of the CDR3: TGTGCCAGCAGTTTCGACGGGAGTCGGGATACCGGGGAGCTGTTTTTT.

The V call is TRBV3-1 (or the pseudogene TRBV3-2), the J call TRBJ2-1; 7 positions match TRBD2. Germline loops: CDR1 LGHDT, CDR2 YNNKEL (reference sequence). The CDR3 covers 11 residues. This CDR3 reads CAAGAYNEQFF. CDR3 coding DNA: TGTGCGGCGGGAGCCTACAATGAGCAGTTCTTC.

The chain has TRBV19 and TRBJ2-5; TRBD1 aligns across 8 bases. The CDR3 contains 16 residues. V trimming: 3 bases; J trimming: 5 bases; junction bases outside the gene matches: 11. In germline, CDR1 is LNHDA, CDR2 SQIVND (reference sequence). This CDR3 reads CASSMKTGVFMETQYF. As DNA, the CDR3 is TGTGCCAGTAGTATGAAGACAGGGGTCTTTATGGAGACCCAGTACTTC.

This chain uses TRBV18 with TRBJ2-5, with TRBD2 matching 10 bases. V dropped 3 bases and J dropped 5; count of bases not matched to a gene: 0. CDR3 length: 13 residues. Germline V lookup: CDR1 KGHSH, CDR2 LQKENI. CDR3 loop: CASSPGLAETQYF. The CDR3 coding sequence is TGTGCCAGCTCACCGGGACTAGCGGAGACCCAGTACTTC. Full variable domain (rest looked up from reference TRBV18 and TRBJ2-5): NAGVMQNPRHLVRRRGQEARLRCSPMKGHSHVYWYRQLPEEGLKFMVYLQKENIIDESGMPKERFSAEFPKEGPSILRIQQVVRGDSAAYFCASSPGLAETQYFGPGTRLLVL.

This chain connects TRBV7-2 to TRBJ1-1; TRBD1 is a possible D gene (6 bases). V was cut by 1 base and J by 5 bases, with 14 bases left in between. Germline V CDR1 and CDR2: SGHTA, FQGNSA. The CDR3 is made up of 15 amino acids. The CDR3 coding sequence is TGTGCCAGCAGCTTAGTTAGGGGGGCGGAAACTGAAGCTTTCTTT. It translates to CASSLVRGAETEAFF.

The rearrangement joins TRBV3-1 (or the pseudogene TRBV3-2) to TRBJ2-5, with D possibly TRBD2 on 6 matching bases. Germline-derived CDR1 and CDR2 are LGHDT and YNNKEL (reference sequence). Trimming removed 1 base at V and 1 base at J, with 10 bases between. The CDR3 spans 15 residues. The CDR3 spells CASSQGVGGQETQYF. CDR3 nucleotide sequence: TGTGCCAGCAGCCAAGGGGTGGGAGGCCAAGAGACCCAGTACTTC.

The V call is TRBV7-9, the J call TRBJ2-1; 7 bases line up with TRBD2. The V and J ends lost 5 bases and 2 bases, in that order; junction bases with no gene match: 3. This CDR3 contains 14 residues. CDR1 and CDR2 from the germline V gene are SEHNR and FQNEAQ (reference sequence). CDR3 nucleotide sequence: TGTGCCAGCAGCCCGCGGGAGACCTACAATGAGCAGTTCTTC. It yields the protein CASSPRETYNEQFF.

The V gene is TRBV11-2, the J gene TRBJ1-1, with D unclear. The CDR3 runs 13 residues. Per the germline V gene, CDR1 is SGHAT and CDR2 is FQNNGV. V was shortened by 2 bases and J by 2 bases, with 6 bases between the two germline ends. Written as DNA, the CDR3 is TGTGCCAGCAGCTTATCAGGAAACACTGAAGCTTTCTTT. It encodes CASSLSGNTEAFF.

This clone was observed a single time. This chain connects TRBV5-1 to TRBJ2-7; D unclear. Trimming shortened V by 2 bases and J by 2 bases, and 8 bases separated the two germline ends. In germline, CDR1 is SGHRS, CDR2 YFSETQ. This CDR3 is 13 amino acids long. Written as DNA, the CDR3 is TGCGCCAGCAGCTTCGGTGGCCCCTACGAGCAGTACTTC. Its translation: CASSFGGPYEQYF.

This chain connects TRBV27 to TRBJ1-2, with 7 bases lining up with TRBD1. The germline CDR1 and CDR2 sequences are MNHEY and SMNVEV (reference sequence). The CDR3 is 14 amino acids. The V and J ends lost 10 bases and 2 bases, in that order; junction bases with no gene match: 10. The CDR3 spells CATKLRGVNYGYTF. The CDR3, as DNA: TGTGCCACCAAACTCAGGGGGGTCAACTATGGCTACACCTTC.